Shown below are 24 T cell receptor beta chains from a single sample sequenced in a study of STAT3 mutations in large granular lymphocyte leukemia. Notes on the study in general: In T-cell large granular lymphocyte leukemia, about half of patients showed multiple immunodominant subclonotypes.

The antigens these receptors bind are not known. The repertoire was sequenced with immunoSEQ multiplex PCR; TCRdb's copy has only in-frame clones and lacks some. The sample lists about 42,000 clones; roughly 77% were seen once. The material sequenced was PBMCs. The source is a human donor with T large granular lymphocyte leukemia. Some clones in this sample may be carry-over from other donors' samples.

Concerning this clone: Germline and junction disagree at one end, which may indicate a read error. V gene TRBV27 combines with J gene TRBJ1-4; D is ambiguous. CDR3 length equals 13 residues. Germline V gene lookup returns CDR1 MNHEY and CDR2 SMNVEV (reference sequence). The CDR3 spells CASSLKPGSVNLF. The CDR3 region has the DNA TGTGCCAGCAGTTTAAAGCCCGGCTCGGTAAACCTTTTT. Full variable domain (rest looked up from reference TRBV27 and TRBJ1-4): EAQVTQNPRYLITVTGKKLTVTCSQNMNHEYMSWYRQDPGLGLRQIYYSMNVEVTDKGDVPEGYKVSRKEKRNFPLILESPSPNQTSLYFCASSLKPGSVNLFGSGTQLSVL.

This clone was detected only a few times. The chain carries TRBV6-1 and TRBJ1-2; TRBD1 might be the D (5 bases). Trimming pared 4 bases from V and 5 bases from J, leaving 17 bases between. The CDR3 consists of 15 residues. CDR1 is MNHNS and CDR2 is SASEGT in the germline V gene. CDR3 coding DNA: TGTGCCAGCAGTGGCGACCGGGACCCTTTGTATGGCTACACCTTC. Translated: CASSGDRDPLYGYTF.

This chain joins TRBV10-2 and TRBJ1-3; possibly TRBD1 for D (6 bases). Trimming pared 6 bases from V and 0 bases from J, leaving 18 bases between. The CDR3 length is 17 residues. Germline V gives CDR1 WSHSY, CDR2 SAAADI. The CDR3 nucleotides read TGCGCCAGCAGCCCCTTTCGGACAGCTCGCTCTGGAAACACCATATATTTT. Translated, it gives CASSPFRTARSGNTIYF.

V usage is TRBV5-1 and J usage is TRBJ2-1, with D possibly matching TRBD2 (6 bases). The CDR3 loop spans 14 amino acids. Germline V gene data show CDR1 as SGHRS and CDR2 as YFSETQ. Deletions cut 5 bases from V and 4 bases from J, with 13 bases between. The CDR3 nucleotides read TGCGCCAGCAGTTCCGGGACTGGGTACAATGAGCAGTTCTTC. The encoded protein is CASSSGTGYNEQFF.

V and J are TRBV7-9 and TRBJ2-2; D not resolved. The CDR3 has 10 amino acids. Trimming shortened V by 7 bases and J by 8 bases, and 5 bases separated the two germline ends. Germline loops: CDR1 SEHNR, CDR2 FQNEAQ (reference sequence). The CDR3 is CASIRGELFF. In DNA form, the CDR3 reads TGTGCCAGCATAAGGGGGGAGCTGTTTTTT.

The chain is built from TRBV11-2 and TRBJ2-3, with TRBD1 matching over 7 bases. Losses at the gene ends were 2 bases for V and 5 bases for J; bases not matched to a gene: 4. The germline gives CDR1 SGHAT, CDR2 FQNNGV. This CDR3 comprises 14 residues. DNA of the CDR3: TGTGCCAGCAGCTTAAACAGGGGACAAGATACGCAGTATTTT. Amino acid sequence: CASSLNRGQDTQYF.

The chain carries TRBV30 and TRBJ2-2; no clear D. This CDR3 has 12 amino acids. Deletions cut 4 bases from V and 5 bases from J, with 8 bases between. CDR1 and CDR2 from the germline V gene are GTSNPN and SVGIG (reference sequence). The CDR3 loop is CAWTVTTGELFF. DNA of the CDR3: TGTGCCTGGACCGTTACGACCGGGGAGCTGTTTTTT.

The J gene is TRBJ1-2, the V gene TRBV5-4; TRBD1 matches 8 bases. CDR1 is SGHNT, CDR2 YYREEE, per germline (reference sequence). V trimming: 4 bases; J trimming: 7 bases; junction bases outside the gene matches: 3. The CDR3 sequence is 12 residues long. The DNA for the CDR3 is TGTGCCAGCAGCCCCGACAGGGGTGGCTACACCTTC. It encodes CASSPDRGGYTF.

The chain uses TRBV5-6 and TRBJ1-1; D ambiguous. Trimming left V 0 bases short and J 6 bases short, with 3 bases between. From germline, CDR1 is SGHDT and CDR2 YYEEEE. This CDR3 region has 11 residues. CDR3 coding DNA: TGTGCCAGCAGCTTGGCAGCTGAAGCTTTCTTT. Translating it yields CASSLAAEAFF.

This clone was observed once. The rearrangement joins TRBV4-1 to TRBJ2-3, with D maybe TRBD1 (5 bases). CDR1 is MGHRA and CDR2 is YSYEKL in the germline V gene. V lost 1 base and J lost 4, with 18 bases in between. The CDR3 runs to 17 residues. The CDR3 spells CASSQVTTQGPADTQYF. The CDR3 nucleotides read TGCGCCAGCAGCCAAGTTACTACGCAGGGTCCGGCAGATACGCAGTATTTT.

This chain connects TRBV7-8 to TRBJ1-5; TRBD1 might be the D (6 bases). The CDR3 length is 16 residues. CDR1 and CDR2 from the germline V gene are SGHVS and FQNEAQ. V was shortened by 2 bases and J by 3 bases, with 14 bases between the two germline ends. In nucleotides, the CDR3 is TGTGCCAGCAGCTTACCCGGGGGCCCCCACAATCAGCCCCAGCATTTT. Translation: CASSLPGGPHNQPQHF.

This clone showed up just once. The CDR3 here is CASSETGQYLYGYTF. The CDR3, as DNA: TGTGCCAGCAGCGAAACCGGACAGTACCTATATGGCTACACCTTC. The V gene is TRBV5-4, the J gene TRBJ1-2; tentatively, D is TRBD1 (6 bases). CDR3 size: 15 residues. Trimming took off 4 bases at V and 5 bases at J, with 18 bases between the two ends. CDR1 and CDR2 from the germline V gene are SGHNT and YYREEE (reference sequence).

The chain is built from TRBV7-9 and TRBJ1-1; 7 bases line up with TRBD1. Germline CDR1 reads SEHNR; CDR2 reads FQNEAQ (reference sequence). CDR3 length: 14 residues. V lost 7 bases to trimming and J lost 1 base; unmatched junction nucleotides: 6. As DNA, the CDR3 is TGTGCCAGCACACAGGGGCTAGCGAACACTGAAGCTTTCTTT. Its translation is CASTQGLANTEAFF.

This clone has a single count. V is TRBV7-6 and J is TRBJ2-7; no reliable D call. The CDR3 consists of 14 residues. Trimming took 1 base from V and 1 from J, leaving 8 bases between them. Per germline, CDR1 SGHVS and CDR2 FNYEAQ. The DNA for the CDR3 is TGTGCCAGCAGCTTAGGTACGGAGTCCTACGAGCAGTACTTC. Protein: CASSLGTESYEQYF. The full variable domain, completed using reference TRBV7-6 and TRBJ2-7, is GAGVSQSPRYKVTKRGQDVALRCDPISGHVSLYWYRQALGQGPEFLTYFNYEAQQDKSGLPNDRFSAERPEGSISTLTIQRTEQRDSAMYRCASSLGTESYEQYFGPGTRLTVT.

The chain links TRBV6-5 to TRBJ1-6; TRBD1 might be the D (6 bases). The germline V gene has CDR1 MNHEY and CDR2 SVGAGI. The CDR3 has 14 amino acids. The V end lost 6 bases, the J end lost 4 bases, and 10 bases lay between the germline ends. The CDR3 bases are TGTGCCAGCAGCCCACAGGGTTATAATTCACCCCTCCACTTT. Encoded protein: CASSPQGYNSPLHF.

The rearrangement links TRBV5-1 to TRBJ2-2, with 8 bases fitting TRBD1. With 5 bases clipped from V and 6 bases from J, the junction kept 6 bases outside the gene matches. Germline V gives CDR1 SGHRS, CDR2 YFSETQ. There are 14 residues in the CDR3. DNA of the CDR3: TGCGCCAGCAGTTTCCCACAGGGGGCCGGGGAGCTGTTTTTT. Protein: CASSFPQGAGELFF.

V gene TRBV27 combines with J gene TRBJ2-2, with 8 bases fitting TRBD2. Germline CDR1 reads MNHEY; CDR2 reads SMNVEV (reference sequence). This CDR3 comprises 16 residues. J was trimmed by 7 bases and V by 4 bases; bases with no gene match: 11. This CDR3 reads CASSSSGGVGSGELFF. In nucleotides, the CDR3 is TGTGCCAGCAGTTCCTCCGGGGGGGTGGGAAGCGGGGAGCTGTTTTTT.

The chain is built from TRBV5-5 and TRBJ2-2; tentatively, D is TRBD1 (5 bases). Between the trimmed V and J ends, which lost 1 base and 1 base, there was a span of 8 bases. The CDR3 has 15 residues. Germline CDR1 reads SGHKS; CDR2 reads YYEKEE (reference sequence). The CDR3 spells CASSLRTLNTGELFF. For the CDR3, the DNA is TGTGCCAGCAGCTTGAGGACACTGAACACCGGGGAGCTGTTTTTT.

This clone was found a few times. The chain joins TRBV10-3 to TRBJ1-2, with 7 nucleotides matching TRBD1. In germline, CDR1 is ENHRY, CDR2 SYGVKD. V gave up 6 bases and J gave up 7 bases; unmatched junction bases: 5. The CDR3 is 12 amino acids. CDR3 nucleotides: TGTGCCATCAGCAGAACAGGGGCTGGCTACACCTTC. It translates to CAISRTGAGYTF.

J is TRBJ1-2 and V is TRBV20-1; perhaps TRBD1 as D (6 bases). The CDR3 has 11 residues. V lost 6 bases, J lost 10 bases, and 15 bases lay in between. Germline values: CDR1 DFQATT, CDR2 SNEGSKA (reference sequence). Here the CDR3 reads CSARTVNDYTF. CDR3 coding DNA: TGCAGTGCGCGGACAGTGAACGACTACACCTTC.

V is TRBV18 and J is TRBJ2-3; 10 bases match TRBD1. Germline loops: CDR1 KGHSH, CDR2 LQKENI. The J segment lost 5 bases and the V segment lost 1 base, leaving 3 bases of the junction unmatched. This CDR3 is 15 amino acids long. DNA for the CDR3: TGTGCCAGCTCACCACGACAGGGGGCCAAAGATACGCAGTATTTT. Its translation: CASSPRQGAKDTQYF.

This chain uses TRBV2 with TRBJ2-2; no definite D call. Germline CDR1 SNHLY, CDR2 FYNNEI. The V gene lost 6 bases and the J gene lost 9 bases, with 14 bases spanning the gap. The CDR3 runs 13 residues. The DNA of the CDR3 is TGTGCCAGCAGGGGATTTTCGCGGCGGGAGCTGTTTTTT. Amino acid sequence: CASRGFSRRELFF.

There are a few counts of this clone. This chain connects TRBV30 to TRBJ1-4, with TRBD1 matching over 9 bases. Germline assignment: CDR1 GTSNPN and CDR2 SVGIG (reference sequence). The ends lost 3 bases at V and 4 bases at J; junction bases unmatched: 9. CDR3 size: 16 residues. CDR3: CAWRVKRQGDNEKLFF. CDR3 DNA sequence: TGTGCCTGGAGGGTCAAAAGACAGGGGGATAATGAAAAACTGTTTTTT.

V and J are TRBV20-1 and TRBJ1-2; D ambiguous. Germline V gene lookup returns CDR1 DFQATT and CDR2 SNEGSKA (reference sequence). This CDR3 region has 11 residues. The V end lost 5 bases, the J end lost 8 bases, and 12 bases lay between the germline ends. The CDR3 nucleotides are TGCAGTGCTTCTCGGAGAGGCGGCTACACCTTC. This sequence encodes CSASRRGGYTF.